This T cell receptor (beta chain) was sequenced during a study of blood T cell repertoires in COVID-19. Study overall: Material from acute and convalescent COVID-19 was sourced from the United States, Italy and Spain. Nucleic acid was either cDNA or gDNA, and it came from T cells, B-cell-depleted T cells, or PBMCs.

The V end was cut by 4 bases, the J end by 2 bases, with 15 bases between. The CDR3 runs to 16 residues. Germline V lookup: CDR1 MGHDK, CDR2 SYGVNS. Authors' processing steps: Reference gene primer amplification in the assay estimated nucleated cell counts. Sequencing was performed with immunoSEQ multiplex PCR; in TCRdb, only in-frame clones are kept and a portion is missing. V and J calls and clone size are those listed in that table; D and trimming were worked out from the DNA. The sample lists hundreds of thousands of clones; about 90% were seen once. The gene calls are TRBV25-1 and TRBJ1-3; no definite D call. Sequences were obtained from peripheral blood. This clonotype was obtained from a woman aged 18-35 years who had recovered from COVID-19. CDR3 coding DNA: TGTGCCAGCAGTGCACCTCGGCGGGAAGCTGGAAACACCATATATTTT. It encodes CASSAPRREAGNTIYF.